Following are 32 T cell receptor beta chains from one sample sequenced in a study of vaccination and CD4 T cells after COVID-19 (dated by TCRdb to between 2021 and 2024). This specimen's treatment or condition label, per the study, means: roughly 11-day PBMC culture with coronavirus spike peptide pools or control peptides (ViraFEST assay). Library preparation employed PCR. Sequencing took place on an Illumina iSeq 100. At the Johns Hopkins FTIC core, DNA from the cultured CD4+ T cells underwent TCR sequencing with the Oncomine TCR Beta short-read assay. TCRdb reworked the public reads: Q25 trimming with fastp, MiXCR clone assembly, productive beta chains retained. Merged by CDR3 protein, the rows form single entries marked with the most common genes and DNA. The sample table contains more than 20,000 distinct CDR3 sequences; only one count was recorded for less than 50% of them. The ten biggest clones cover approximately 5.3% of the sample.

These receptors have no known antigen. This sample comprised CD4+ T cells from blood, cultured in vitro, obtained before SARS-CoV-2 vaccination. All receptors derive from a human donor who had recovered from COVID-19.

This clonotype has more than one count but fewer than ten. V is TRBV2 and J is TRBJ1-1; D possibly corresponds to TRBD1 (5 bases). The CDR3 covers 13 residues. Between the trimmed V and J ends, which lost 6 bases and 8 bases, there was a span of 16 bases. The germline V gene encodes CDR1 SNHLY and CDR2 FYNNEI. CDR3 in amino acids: CASSFSAGTEAFF. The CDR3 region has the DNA TGTGCCAGCAGCTTTAGCGCTGGGACGGAAGCTTTCTTT.

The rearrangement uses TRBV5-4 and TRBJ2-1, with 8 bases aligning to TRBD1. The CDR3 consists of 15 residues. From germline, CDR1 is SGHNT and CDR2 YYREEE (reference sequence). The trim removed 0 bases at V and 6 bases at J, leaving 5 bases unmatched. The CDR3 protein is CASSLGTGRFNEQFF. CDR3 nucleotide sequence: TGTGCCAGCAGCTTGGGGACAGGGAGGTTCAATGAGCAGTTCTTC.

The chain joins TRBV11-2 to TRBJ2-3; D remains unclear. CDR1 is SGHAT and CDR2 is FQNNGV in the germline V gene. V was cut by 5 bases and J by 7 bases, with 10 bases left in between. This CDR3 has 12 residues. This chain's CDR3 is CASSLGLYTQYF. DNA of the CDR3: TGTGCCAGCAGCCTAGGCCTCTATACGCAGTATTTT.

For the CDR3, the DNA is TGTGCCAGCAGCTTAGGCGACAGGAATTCACCCCTCCACTTT. Protein sequence: CASSLGDRNSPLHF. The chain employs TRBV7-8 and TRBJ1-6; tentative D call: TRBD1 (6 bases). Trimming pared 1 base from V and 7 bases from J, leaving 8 bases between. This CDR3 has 14 amino acids. From germline, CDR1 is SGHVS and CDR2 FQNEAQ.

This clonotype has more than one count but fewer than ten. Here the CDR3 DNA reads TGTGCCAGCAGCCCGACAGGGGACACTGAAGCTTTCTTT. Amino acids: CASSPTGDTEAFF. The genes are TRBV7-9 and TRBJ1-1, with TRBD1 matching 8 bases. The CDR3 totals 13 residues. Germline V lookup: CDR1 SEHNR, CDR2 FQNEAQ (reference sequence). J gave up 3 bases and V 5 bases, and 2 bases lay outside the gene matches.

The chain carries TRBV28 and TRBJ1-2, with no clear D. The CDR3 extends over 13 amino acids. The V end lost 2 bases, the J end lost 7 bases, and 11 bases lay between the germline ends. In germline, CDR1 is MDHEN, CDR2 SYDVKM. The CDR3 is CASSLNSRPGYTF. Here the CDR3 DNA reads TGTGCCAGCAGTTTAAACAGTCGGCCTGGCTACACCTTC.

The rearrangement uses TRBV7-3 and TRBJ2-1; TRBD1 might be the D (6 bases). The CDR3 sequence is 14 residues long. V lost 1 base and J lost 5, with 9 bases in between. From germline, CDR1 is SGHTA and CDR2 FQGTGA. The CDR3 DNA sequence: TGTGCCAGCAGCTTAAATCCAGGGGACAATGAGCAGTTCTTC. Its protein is CASSLNPGDNEQFF.

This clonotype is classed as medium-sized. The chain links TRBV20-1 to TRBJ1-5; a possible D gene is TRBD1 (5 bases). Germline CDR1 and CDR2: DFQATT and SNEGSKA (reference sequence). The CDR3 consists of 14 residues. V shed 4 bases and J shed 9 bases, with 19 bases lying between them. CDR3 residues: CSATPLQVQGPQHF. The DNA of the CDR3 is TGCAGTGCTACCCCTCTACAGGTCCAAGGGCCCCAGCATTTT.

Written as DNA, the CDR3 is TGTGCCAGCAGCCACAGGACACCTAACTATGGCTACACCTTC. Protein sequence: CASSHRTPNYGYTF. The V gene is TRBV3-1, the J gene TRBJ1-2; perhaps TRBD1 as D (5 bases). V dropped 3 bases and J dropped 0 bases, with 8 bases sitting between them. CDR1 and CDR2 from the germline V gene are LGHDT and YNNKEL (reference sequence). The CDR3 contains 14 residues.

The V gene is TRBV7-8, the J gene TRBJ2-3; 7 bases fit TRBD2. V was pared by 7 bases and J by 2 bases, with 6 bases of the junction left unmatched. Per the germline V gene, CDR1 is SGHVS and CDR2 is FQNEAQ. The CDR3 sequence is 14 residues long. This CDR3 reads CASNTGLNTDTQYF. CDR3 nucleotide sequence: TGTGCCAGCAACACGGGACTAAACACAGATACGCAGTATTTT.

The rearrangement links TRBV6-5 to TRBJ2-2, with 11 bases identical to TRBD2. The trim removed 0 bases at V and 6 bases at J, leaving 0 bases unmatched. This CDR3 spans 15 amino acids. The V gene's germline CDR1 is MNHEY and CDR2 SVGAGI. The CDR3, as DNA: TGTGCCAGCAGTTACTCGACTAGCGGGGCCGGGGAGCTGTTTTTT. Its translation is CASSYSTSGAGELFF.

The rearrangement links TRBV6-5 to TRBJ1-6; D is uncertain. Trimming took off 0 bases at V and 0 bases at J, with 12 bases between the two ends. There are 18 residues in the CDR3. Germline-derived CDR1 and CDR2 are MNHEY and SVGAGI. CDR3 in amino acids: CASSYSTPHSSYNSPLHF. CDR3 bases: TGTGCCAGCAGTTACTCTACCCCCCACAGCTCCTATAATTCACCCCTCCACTTT.

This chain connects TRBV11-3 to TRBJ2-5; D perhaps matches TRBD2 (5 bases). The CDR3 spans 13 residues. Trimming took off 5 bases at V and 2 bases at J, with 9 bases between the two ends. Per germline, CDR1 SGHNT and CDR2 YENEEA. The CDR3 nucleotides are TGTGCCAGCAGCGACGGGAATCAAGAGACCCAGTACTTC. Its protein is CASSDGNQETQYF.

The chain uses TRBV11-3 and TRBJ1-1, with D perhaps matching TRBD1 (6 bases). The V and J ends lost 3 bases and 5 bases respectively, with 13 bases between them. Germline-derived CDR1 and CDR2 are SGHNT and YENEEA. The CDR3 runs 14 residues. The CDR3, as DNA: TGTGCCAGCAGCTTCGGGGGCGAGGGAACTGAAGCTTTCTTT. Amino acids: CASSFGGEGTEAFF.

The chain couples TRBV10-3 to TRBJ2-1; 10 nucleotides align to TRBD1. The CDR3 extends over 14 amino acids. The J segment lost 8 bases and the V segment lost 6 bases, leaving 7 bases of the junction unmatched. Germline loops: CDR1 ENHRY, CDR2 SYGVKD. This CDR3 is CAIRGDRGPDEQFF. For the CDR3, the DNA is TGTGCCATCAGGGGAGACAGGGGGCCCGATGAGCAGTTCTTC.

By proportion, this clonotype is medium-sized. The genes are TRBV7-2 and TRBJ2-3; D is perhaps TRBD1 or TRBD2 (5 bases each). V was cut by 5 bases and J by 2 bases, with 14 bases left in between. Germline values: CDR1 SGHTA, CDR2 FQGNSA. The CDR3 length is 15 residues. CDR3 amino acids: CASSLGTFYTDTQYF. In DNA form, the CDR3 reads TGTGCCAGCAGCCTCGGGACCTTTTACACAGATACGCAGTATTTT.

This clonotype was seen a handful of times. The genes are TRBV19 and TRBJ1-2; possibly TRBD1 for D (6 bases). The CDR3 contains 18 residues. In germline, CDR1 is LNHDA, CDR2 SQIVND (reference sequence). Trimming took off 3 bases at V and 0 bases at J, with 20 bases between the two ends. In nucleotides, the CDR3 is TGTGCCAGTAGTATTTCTGGGGATCCCAGGGGAGCTAACTATGGCTACACCTTC. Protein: CASSISGDPRGANYGYTF.

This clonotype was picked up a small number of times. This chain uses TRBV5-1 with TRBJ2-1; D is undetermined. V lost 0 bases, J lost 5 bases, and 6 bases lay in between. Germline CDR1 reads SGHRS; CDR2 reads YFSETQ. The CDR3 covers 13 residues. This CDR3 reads CASSLGRDNEQFF. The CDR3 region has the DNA TGCGCCAGCAGCTTGGGTCGAGACAATGAGCAGTTCTTC.

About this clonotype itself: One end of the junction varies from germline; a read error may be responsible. For the CDR3, the DNA is TGCGCCAGCAGCTCTCTAGCGGGGATGTTGACAGATACGCAGTACTTT. Translated: CASSSLAGMLTDTQYF. The rearrangement uses TRBV5-1 and TRBJ2-3; TRBD2 matches 9 bases. Per germline, CDR1 SGHRS and CDR2 YFSETQ. CDR3 length: 16 amino acids.

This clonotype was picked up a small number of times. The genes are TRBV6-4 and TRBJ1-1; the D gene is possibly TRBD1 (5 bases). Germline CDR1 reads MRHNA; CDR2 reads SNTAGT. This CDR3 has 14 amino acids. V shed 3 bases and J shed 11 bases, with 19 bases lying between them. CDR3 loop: CASSESSLGTRAFF. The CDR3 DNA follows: TGTGCCAGCAGTGAGTCTAGCTTGGGGACTCGGGCTTTCTTT.

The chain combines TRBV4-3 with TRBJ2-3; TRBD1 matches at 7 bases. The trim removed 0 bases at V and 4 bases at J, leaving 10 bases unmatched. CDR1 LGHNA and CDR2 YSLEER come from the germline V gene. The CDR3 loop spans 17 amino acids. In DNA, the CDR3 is TGCGCCAGCAGCCAAGAAAGCGGCAGAACAGGGGCAGATACGCAGTATTTT. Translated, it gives CASSQESGRTGADTQYF.

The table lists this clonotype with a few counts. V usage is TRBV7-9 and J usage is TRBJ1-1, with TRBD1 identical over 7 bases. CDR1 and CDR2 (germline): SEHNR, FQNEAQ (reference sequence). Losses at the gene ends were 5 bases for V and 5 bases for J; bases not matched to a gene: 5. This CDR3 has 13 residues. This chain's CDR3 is CASSPSGGTEAFF. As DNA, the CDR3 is TGTGCCAGCAGCCCCTCAGGGGGAACTGAAGCTTTCTTT.

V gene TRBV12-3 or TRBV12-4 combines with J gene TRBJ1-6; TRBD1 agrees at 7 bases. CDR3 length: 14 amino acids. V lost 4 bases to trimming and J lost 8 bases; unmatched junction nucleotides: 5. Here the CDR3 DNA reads TGTGCCAGCAGTTGGCAGGGGGTAGATTCACCCCTCCACTTT. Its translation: CASSWQGVDSPLHF.

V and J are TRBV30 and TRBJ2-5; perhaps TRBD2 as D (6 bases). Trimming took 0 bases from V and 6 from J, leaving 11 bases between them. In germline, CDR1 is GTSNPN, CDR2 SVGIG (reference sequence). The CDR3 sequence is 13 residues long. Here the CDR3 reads CAWSVRGDQTQYF. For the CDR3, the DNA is TGTGCCTGGAGTGTACGCGGGGATCAGACCCAGTACTTC.

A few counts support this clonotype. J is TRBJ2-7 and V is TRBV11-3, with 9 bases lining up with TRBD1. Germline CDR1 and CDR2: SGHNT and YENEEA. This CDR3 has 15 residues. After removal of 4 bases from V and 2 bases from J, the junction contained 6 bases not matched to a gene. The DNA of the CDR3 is TGTGCCAGCAGCTCCCAGCGGGACAGGGCCTACGAGCAGTACTTC. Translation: CASSSQRDRAYEQYF.

This CDR3 reads CASSLTSASYNEQFF. DNA for the CDR3: TGTGCCAGCAGTTTAACCAGCGCCTCCTACAATGAGCAGTTCTTC. The V gene is TRBV27, the J gene TRBJ2-1; D is uncertain. The CDR3 sequence is 15 residues long. V gave up 2 bases and J gave up 0 bases, with 8 bases separating them. The V gene's germline CDR1 is MNHEY and CDR2 SMNVEV (reference sequence).

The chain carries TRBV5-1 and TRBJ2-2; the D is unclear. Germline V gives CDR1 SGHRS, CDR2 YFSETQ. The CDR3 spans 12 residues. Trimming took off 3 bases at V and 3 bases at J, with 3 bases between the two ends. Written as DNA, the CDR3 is TGCGCCAGCAGCTCATACACCGGGGAGCTGTTTTTT. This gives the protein CASSSYTGELFF.

CDR3 coding DNA: TGCAGTGCTCCCCTTTTTGGGGATTATGGCTACACCTTC. It translates to CSAPLFGDYGYTF. J is TRBJ1-2 and V is TRBV20-1, with no clear D. The CDR3 covers 13 residues. CDR1 and CDR2 from the germline V gene are DFQATT and SNEGSKA (reference sequence). Trimming stripped 5 bases from V and 5 bases from J, with 15 bases between.

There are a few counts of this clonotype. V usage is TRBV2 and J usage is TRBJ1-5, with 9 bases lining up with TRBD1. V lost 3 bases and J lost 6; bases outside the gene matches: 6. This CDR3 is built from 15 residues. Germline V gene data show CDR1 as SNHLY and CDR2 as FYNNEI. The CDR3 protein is CASSDVTGGVQPQHF. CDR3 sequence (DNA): TGTGCCAGCAGTGACGTGACAGGGGGTGTTCAGCCCCAGCATTTT.

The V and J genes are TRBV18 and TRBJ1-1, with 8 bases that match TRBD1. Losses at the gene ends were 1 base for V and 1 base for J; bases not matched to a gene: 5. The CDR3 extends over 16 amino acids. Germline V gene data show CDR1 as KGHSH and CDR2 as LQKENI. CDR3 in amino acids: CASSPLIGQGNTEAFF. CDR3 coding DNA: TGTGCCAGCTCACCACTAATTGGACAGGGGAACACTGAAGCTTTCTTT. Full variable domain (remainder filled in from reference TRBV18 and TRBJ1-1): NAGVMQNPRHLVRRRGQEARLRCSPMKGHSHVYWYRQLPEEGLKFMVYLQKENIIDESGMPKERFSAEFPKEGPSILRIQQVVRGDSAAYFCASSPLIGQGNTEAFFGQGTRLTVV.

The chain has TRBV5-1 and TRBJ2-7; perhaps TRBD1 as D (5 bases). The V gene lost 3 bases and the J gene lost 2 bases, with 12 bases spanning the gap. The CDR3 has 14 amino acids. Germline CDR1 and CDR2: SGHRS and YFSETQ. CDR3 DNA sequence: TGCGCCAGCAGCTCGACAGCCCAGACCTACGAGCAGTACTTC. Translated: CASSSTAQTYEQYF. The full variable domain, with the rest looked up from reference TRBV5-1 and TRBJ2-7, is KAGVTQTPRYLIKTRGQQVTLSCSPISGHRSVSWYQQTPGQGLQFLFEYFSETQRNKGNFPGRFSGRQFSNSRSEMNVSTLELGDSALYLCASSSTAQTYEQYFGPGTRLTVT.

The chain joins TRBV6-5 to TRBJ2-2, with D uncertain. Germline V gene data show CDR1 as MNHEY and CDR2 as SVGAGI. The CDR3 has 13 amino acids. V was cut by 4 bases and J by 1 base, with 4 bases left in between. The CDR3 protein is CASSSRNTGELFF. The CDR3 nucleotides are TGTGCCAGCAGTTCTAGGAACACCGGGGAGCTGTTTTTT.